This T cell receptor beta chain stems from a study of spatial heterogeneity in lung cancer. TCRdb processed the 5' RACE reads anew with MiXCR; each CDR3 protein has one entry. The profile shows 14,000 or so distinct CDR3 sequences, approximately 4.5% of them singletons. V lost 5 bases to trimming and J lost 3 bases, with 8 bases between them. The CDR3 consists of 11 residues. The germline V gene has CDR1 SQVTM and CDR2 ANQGSEA. Time point here: sample taken at primary tumor resection. Samples were obtained from around 73 donors, all untreated early-stage non-small cell lung cancer patients. Whole RNA, which was extracted from tumor, nontumor lung tissue or frozen PBMC, was sequenced without any cell sorting. This clonotype is medium-sized (0.01 to 0.1%) in the sample. Its antigen is not identified. This beta chain came through as a stray read in a library set up for alpha chains, and its size says little.

Study-wide findings and caveats: Counts that tracked tumor mutation counts were those of expanded intratumoral alpha and beta TCRs. Ubiquitous and regional expanded TCR counts mirrored ubiquitous and regional nonsynonymous mutation counts, respectively. Estimates put coverage of tumor T cells near 7% for alpha and 11% to 15% for beta chains.

The source material was lung tumor tissue, sampled at surgery. This sequence joins TRBV29-1 and TRBJ2-7, with D possibly being TRBD1 (5 bases). This receptor was taken from a female donor with early-stage non-small cell lung cancer. CDR3 DNA sequence: TGCAGCGTTAAGGACAACTACGAGCAGTACTTC. As protein: CSVKDNYEQYF.